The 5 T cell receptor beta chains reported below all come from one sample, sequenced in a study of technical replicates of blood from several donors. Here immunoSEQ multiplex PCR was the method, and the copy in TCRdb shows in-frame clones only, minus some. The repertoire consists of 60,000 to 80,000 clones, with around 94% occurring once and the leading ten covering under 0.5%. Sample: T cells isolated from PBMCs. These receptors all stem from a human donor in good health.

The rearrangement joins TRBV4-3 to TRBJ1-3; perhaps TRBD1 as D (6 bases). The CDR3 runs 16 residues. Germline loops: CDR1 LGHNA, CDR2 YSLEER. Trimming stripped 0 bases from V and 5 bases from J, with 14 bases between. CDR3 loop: CASSQEVRGTRNTIYF. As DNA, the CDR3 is TGCGCCAGCAGCCAAGAGGTCAGGGGAACTAGAAACACCATATATTTT.

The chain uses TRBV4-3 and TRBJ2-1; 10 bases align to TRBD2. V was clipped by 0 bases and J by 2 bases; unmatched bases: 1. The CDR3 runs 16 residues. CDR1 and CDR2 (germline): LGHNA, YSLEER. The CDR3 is CASSQEGTSAYNEQFF. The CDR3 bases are TGCGCCAGCAGCCAAGAAGGGACTAGCGCCTACAATGAGCAGTTCTTC.

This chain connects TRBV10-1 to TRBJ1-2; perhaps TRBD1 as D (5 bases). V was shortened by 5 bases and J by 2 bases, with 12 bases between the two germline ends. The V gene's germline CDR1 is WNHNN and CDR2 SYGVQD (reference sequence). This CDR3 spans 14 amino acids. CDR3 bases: TGCGCCAGCAGTCCGCATACAGGAAACTATGGCTACACCTTC. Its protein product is CASSPHTGNYGYTF.

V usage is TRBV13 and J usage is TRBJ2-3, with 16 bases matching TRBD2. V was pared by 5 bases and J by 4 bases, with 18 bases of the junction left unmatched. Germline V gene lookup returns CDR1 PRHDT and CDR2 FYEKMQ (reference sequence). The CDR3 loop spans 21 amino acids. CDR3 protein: CASSVSSGTSGRALGADTQYF. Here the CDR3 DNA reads TGTGCCAGCAGCGTCTCCTCCGGGACTAGCGGGAGGGCCCTCGGGGCAGATACGCAGTATTTT. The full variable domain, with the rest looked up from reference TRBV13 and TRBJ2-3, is AAGVIQSPRHLIKEKRETATLKCYPIPRHDTVYWYQQGPGQDPQFLISFYEKMQSDKGSIPDRFSAQQFSDYHSELNMSSLELGDSALYFCASSVSSGTSGRALGADTQYFGPGTRLTVL.

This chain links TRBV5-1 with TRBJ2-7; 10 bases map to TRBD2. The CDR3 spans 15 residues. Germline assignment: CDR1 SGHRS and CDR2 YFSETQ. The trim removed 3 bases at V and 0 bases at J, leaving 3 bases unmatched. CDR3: CASSYRTSGSYEQYF. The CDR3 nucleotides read TGCGCCAGCAGCTACCGGACTAGCGGCTCCTACGAGCAGTACTTC.